The 27 T cell receptor beta chains reported below all come from one sample, sequenced in a study of CD8+ T cells in alopecia areata. As to treatment: oral pan-JAK inhibitor, 5-10 mg twice daily. Sequencing templates came from extracted RNA that was reverse transcribed into cDNA. The protocol was immunoSEQ multiplex PCR, while the TCRdb copy is restricted to in-frame clones and leaves out a portion. The sample holds 200,000 or so clones; 43% are singletons and the top ten take about 2.6%. The sample in question was CD4+ T cells sorted from blood, obtained at roughly week 36, from a patient treated with tofacitinib. The source of these receptors is a human donor with alopecia areata.

The chain carries TRBV28 and TRBJ1-1; maybe TRBD1 (6 bases). Germline CDR1 and CDR2: MDHEN and SYDVKM. The CDR3 has 14 amino acids. Trimming removed 6 bases from V and 7 bases from J, with 18 bases in between. The CDR3 reads CASRLGGAAGEAFF. The CDR3 DNA follows: TGTGCCAGCAGGCTCGGGGGCGCGGCCGGTGAAGCTTTCTTT.

V is TRBV25-1 and J is TRBJ1-4; the D gene is possibly TRBD1 (6 bases). Trimming removed 3 bases from V and 0 bases from J, with 8 bases in between. Germline V gene data show CDR1 as MGHDK and CDR2 as SYGVNS. This CDR3 is 15 amino acids long. DNA for the CDR3: TGTGCCAGCAGTGACGGACAGACAACTAATGAAAAACTGTTTTTT. This sequence encodes CASSDGQTTNEKLFF.

This clone was detected many times. The chain employs TRBV19 and TRBJ2-4, with 8 bases identical to TRBD1. Germline V CDR1 and CDR2: LNHDA, SQIVND (reference sequence). The CDR3 runs to 15 residues. With V trimmed by 5 bases and J by 7 bases, 10 bases remained unmatched. The chain's CDR3 is CASSVSSGGRNIQYF. The CDR3 coding sequence is TGTGCCAGTAGTGTATCATCAGGGGGCCGCAACATTCAGTACTTC.

This clone appeared a few times. V is TRBV2 and J is TRBJ2-7; 10 bases are shared with TRBD2. The germline gives CDR1 SNHLY, CDR2 FYNNEI. J gave up 3 bases and V 4 bases, and 6 bases lay outside the gene matches. This CDR3 region has 15 residues. The CDR3 region has the DNA TGTGCCAGCAGTGCAGTAGCGGGAGGTTTCTACGAGCAGTACTTC. This gives the protein CASSAVAGGFYEQYF.

This clone came up many times. The V call is TRBV4-1, the J call TRBJ2-1, with 10 bases fitting TRBD2. J was trimmed by 5 bases and V by 1 base; bases with no gene match: 5. Germline lookup yields CDR1 MGHRA and CDR2 YSYEKL. This CDR3 spans 16 amino acids. The CDR3 sequence is CASSQAGLAPDNEQFF. In nucleotides, the CDR3 is TGCGCCAGCAGCCAAGCGGGACTAGCGCCCGACAATGAGCAGTTCTTC.

In this sample, this clone turned up many times. This chain joins TRBV5-1 and TRBJ1-1; D ambiguous. V shed 2 bases and J shed 5 bases, with 10 bases lying between them. In germline, CDR1 is SGHRS, CDR2 YFSETQ. CDR3 size: 13 residues. CDR3 region: CASSFQRRTEAFF. The CDR3 DNA follows: TGCGCCAGCAGCTTCCAACGCCGGACTGAAGCTTTCTTT.

This clone was detected only a few times. This chain links TRBV4-1 with TRBJ1-2; 7 bases agree with TRBD1. This CDR3 contains 17 residues. Germline loops: CDR1 MGHRA, CDR2 YSYEKL. V lost 0 bases and J lost 5; bases outside the gene matches: 12. Written as DNA, the CDR3 is TGCGCCAGCAGCCAAGACCAGGGGACAGTTATCGGGTATGGCTACACCTTC. Residues: CASSQDQGTVIGYGYTF.

The V and J genes are TRBV29-1 and TRBJ1-1; D not resolved. The CDR3 is 15 amino acids. V was cut by 0 bases and J by 1 base, with 12 bases left in between. Per germline, CDR1 SQVTM and CDR2 ANQGSEA. The CDR3: CSVEEVRLTNTEAFF. CDR3 coding DNA: TGCAGCGTTGAAGAGGTACGATTGACGAACACTGAAGCTTTCTTT.

The chain joins TRBV29-1 to TRBJ1-4; D is unresolved. The V gene's germline CDR1 is SQVTM and CDR2 ANQGSEA. Between the trimmed V and J ends, which lost 4 bases and 0 bases, there was a span of 9 bases. CDR3 length equals 14 residues. The CDR3, as DNA: TGCAGCGTTGGCTCGGGCGCAACTAATGAAAAACTGTTTTTT. Translating it yields CSVGSGATNEKLFF.

This chain joins TRBV30 and TRBJ2-7; 10 positions match TRBD2. The CDR3 runs 15 residues. Germline V gives CDR1 GTSNPN, CDR2 SVGIG (reference sequence). V lost 3 bases and J lost 3; bases outside the gene matches: 8. The CDR3 sequence is CAWSLIAGGSYEQYF. The DNA of the CDR3 is TGTGCCTGGAGCCTAATAGCGGGAGGTAGCTACGAGCAGTACTTC.

This clone was observed a few times. This chain joins TRBV7-9 and TRBJ2-1; D unclear. The CDR3 covers 15 residues. Germline-derived CDR1 and CDR2 are SEHNR and FQNEAQ (reference sequence). The ends were cut back, 5 bases at V and 6 bases at J, with 17 bases in the middle. The CDR3 reads CASSEVRSVSNEQFF. The CDR3 bases are TGTGCCAGCAGCGAAGTCAGGTCGGTGTCCAATGAGCAGTTCTTC. Filled out from reference TRBV7-9 and TRBJ2-1, the complete variable domain reads DTGVSQNPRHKITKRGQNVTFRCDPISEHNRLYWYRQTLGQGPEFLTYFQNEAQLEKSRLLSDRFSAERPKGSFSTLEIQRTEQGDSAMYLCASSEVRSVSNEQFFGPGTRLTVL.

The chain employs TRBV30 and TRBJ1-4; D perhaps matches TRBD1 (6 bases). V lost 5 bases to trimming and J lost 2 bases, with 15 bases between them. Germline CDR1 and CDR2: GTSNPN and SVGIG (reference sequence). The CDR3 consists of 15 residues. As DNA, the CDR3 is TGTGCCTGGGAAGAAAGGGGGTCGACTAATGAAAAACTGTTTTTT. This encodes CAWEERGSTNEKLFF.

The V and J genes are TRBV7-2 and TRBJ2-3; D is ambiguous. The CDR3 loop spans 16 amino acids. Germline V gene sequence: CDR1 SGHTA, CDR2 FQGNSA. V dropped 2 bases and J dropped 2 bases, with 14 bases sitting between them. CDR3 sequence reads: CASSLIGTVNTDTQYF. The CDR3 DNA reads TGTGCCAGCAGCTTAATAGGAACGGTGAACACAGATACGCAGTATTTT. Complete variable domain (other parts from reference TRBV7-2 and TRBJ2-3): GAGVSQSPSNKVTEKGKDVELRCDPISGHTALYWYRQSLGQGLEFLIYFQGNSAPDKSGLPSDRFSAERTGGSVSTLTIQRTQQEDSAVYLCASSLIGTVNTDTQYFGPGTRLTVL.

The rearrangement joins TRBV6-4 to TRBJ2-7, with 8 bases identical to TRBD2. Germline CDR1 and CDR2: MRHNA and SNTAGT. Trimming at V came to 4 bases and at J to 3 bases, leaving 5 bases not matched to a gene. The CDR3 covers 14 residues. The CDR3 DNA reads as TGTGCCAGCAGTGTAGAAGCGGGAGACTACGAGCAGTACTTC. It codes for CASSVEAGDYEQYF.

This clone showed up just a few times. Distinct nucleotide sequences in the sample also encode this CDR3. V usage is TRBV30 and J usage is TRBJ2-1, with unresolved D. The CDR3 covers 13 residues. Germline CDR1 is GTSNPN and CDR2 is SVGIG (reference sequence). The V gene lost 4 bases and the J gene lost 0 bases, with 7 bases spanning the gap. The CDR3 sequence: CAWTVSSYNEQFF. The CDR3, as DNA: TGTGCCTGGACAGTAAGCTCCTACAATGAGCAGTTCTTC. Supplemented by reference TRBV30 and TRBJ2-1, the full variable domain reads SQTIHQWPATLVQPVGSPLSLECTVEGTSNPNLYWYRQAAGRGLQLLFYSVGIGQISSEVPQNLSASRPQDRQFILSSKKLLLSDSGFYLCAWTVSSYNEQFFGPGTRLTVL.

This clone was picked up one time. The rearrangement uses TRBV11-2 and TRBJ2-2, with TRBD2 as a possible D gene (5 bases). Germline assignment: CDR1 SGHAT and CDR2 FQNNGV. The CDR3 is 15 amino acids. Between the trimmed V and J ends, which lost 7 bases and 6 bases, there was a span of 18 bases. CDR3 in DNA: TGTGCCAGCATCCCCGCGGGTCGGTACGCCGGGGAGCTGTTTTTT. It translates to CASIPAGRYAGELFF.

The sample holds one count of this clone. This chain uses TRBV20-1 with TRBJ2-7; D is undetermined. This CDR3 is built from 11 residues. CDR1 and CDR2 from the germline V gene are DFQATT and SNEGSKA (reference sequence). Trimming took off 6 bases at V and 4 bases at J, with 10 bases between the two ends. CDR3 sequence (DNA): TGCAGTGCCAGCGATCCTTACGAGCAGTACTTC. This codes for CSASDPYEQYF.

The chain has TRBV7-2 and TRBJ2-5; 8 nucleotides align to TRBD2. With V trimmed by 0 bases and J by 5 bases, 11 bases remained unmatched. Per germline, CDR1 SGHTA and CDR2 FQGNSA. The length of the CDR3 is 17 residues. CDR3 sequence reads: CASSLAAGGEVWETQYF. CDR3 bases: TGTGCCAGCAGCTTAGCGGCGGGGGGAGAGGTGTGGGAGACCCAGTACTTC.

This clone was seen more than once but under ten times. CDR3 DNA sequence: TGTGCCAGCAGTTACCGGGACATAAACTACGAGCAGTACTTC. Translating gives CASSYRDINYEQYF. The J gene is TRBJ2-7, the V gene TRBV6-5; D possibly corresponds to TRBD1 (6 bases). Germline V gene lookup returns CDR1 MNHEY and CDR2 SVGAGI. The CDR3 runs 14 residues. Deletions cut 2 bases from V and 3 bases from J, with 11 bases between.

The chain uses TRBV2 and TRBJ1-3; 7 bases line up with TRBD1. The CDR3 length is 14 residues. The trim removed 7 bases at V and 0 bases at J, leaving 3 bases unmatched. Germline V gene sequence: CDR1 SNHLY, CDR2 FYNNEI. Here the CDR3 reads CASTRGASGNTIYF. In DNA, the CDR3 is TGTGCCAGCACCAGGGGGGCCTCTGGAAACACCATATATTTT.

This chain connects TRBV6-6 to TRBJ1-4; the D is unclear. Trimming cost V 0 bases and J 7 bases, with 12 bases left between them. Germline values: CDR1 MNHNY, CDR2 SVGAGI (reference sequence). CDR3 length: 15 residues. The CDR3 region has the DNA TGTGCCAGCAGTTACTCCCCACCCGGAGGTGAAAAACTGTTTTTT. Amino acids: CASSYSPPGGEKLFF.

This clone was counted a few times. This chain's CDR3 is CASNGQGAGANVLTF. CDR3 bases: TGTGCCAGCAATGGACAGGGAGCTGGGGCCAACGTCCTGACTTTC. The V call is TRBV2, the J call TRBJ2-6; TRBD1 matches at 8 bases. The V gene's germline CDR1 is SNHLY and CDR2 FYNNEI. The CDR3 runs 15 residues. After removal of 7 bases from V and 2 bases from J, the junction contained 4 bases not matched to a gene.

The chain recombines TRBV11-2 with TRBJ1-2; tentative D call: TRBD1 (5 bases). Between the trimmed V and J ends, which lost 5 bases and 3 bases, there was a span of 10 bases. CDR1 is SGHAT and CDR2 is FQNNGV in the germline V gene. This CDR3 is built from 13 residues. DNA of the CDR3: TGTGCCAGCAGCCTGGGGGAATACTATGGCTACACCTTC. Translation gives CASSLGEYYGYTF.

This clone appeared a few times. This chain joins TRBV29-1 and TRBJ2-1; D tentatively fits TRBD1 or TRBD2 (5 bases each). This CDR3 contains 14 residues. CDR1 and CDR2 from the germline V gene are SQVTM and ANQGSEA. Between the trimmed V and J ends, which lost 3 bases and 6 bases, there was a span of 15 bases. The CDR3 bases are TGCAGCGTTGACGGGGACGGCGCAGGCAATGAGCAGTTCTTC. It specifies CSVDGDGAGNEQFF.

The CDR3 DNA sequence: TGCGCCAGCAGCTTGGATCTGGGTGCAGATACGCAGTATTTT. Its protein is CASSLDLGADTQYF. The chain employs TRBV5-1 and TRBJ2-3; no clear D gene. Germline V lookup: CDR1 SGHRS, CDR2 YFSETQ. The CDR3 covers 14 residues. Trimming pared 0 bases from V and 4 bases from J, leaving 9 bases between.

The chain has TRBV7-6 and TRBJ2-6; D not resolved. The CDR3 contains 19 residues. CDR1 is SGHVS, CDR2 FNYEAQ, per germline. Trimming pared 1 base from V and 0 bases from J, leaving 16 bases between. The chain's CDR3 is CASSLGGLAANSGANVLTF. As DNA, the CDR3 is TGTGCCAGCAGCTTAGGTGGCCTTGCAGCAAACTCTGGGGCCAACGTCCTGACTTTC.

Here the CDR3 reads CASSTSGSVEQYF. DNA of the CDR3: TGTGCCAGTAGTACGAGCGGGAGTGTCGAGCAGTACTTC. The J gene is TRBJ2-7, the V gene TRBV19; 8 positions agree with TRBD2. The V gene's germline CDR1 is LNHDA and CDR2 SQIVND (reference sequence). With 4 bases clipped from V and 6 bases from J, the junction kept 5 bases outside the gene matches. CDR3 length: 13 residues.